A selection of T cell receptor beta chains follows, all from one sample in a study of cytomegalovirus exposure and HLA in healthy donors. Assay used: immunoSEQ multiplex PCR; TCRdb lists only in-frame clones, some missing. The sample holds about 50,000 clones; 72% are singletons and the top ten take about 9.7%. Material for sequencing was PBMCs. The receptors originated from a woman between 50 and 59 years old in good health and CMV-seronegative. The CDR3 runs from the conserved cysteine through the conserved F or W. A D gene is named only where the DNA matches it firmly. Only some rows state a clone size, as once, few, many or a class for expanded clones.

D: -
V: TRBV4-2
J: TRBJ2-7
size: -
length: 13
DNA: TGTGCCAGCAGCCAAGAGGCCCCCCTGCAGCAGTACTTC
CDR3: CASSQEAPLQQYF

D: TRBD1
V: TRBV7-9
J: TRBJ2-7
size: -
length: 16
DNA: TGTGCCAGCAGCTCCTTAGGTAGGGACAGATACTACGAGCAGTACTTC
CDR3: CASSSLGRDRYYEQYF

D: TRBD1
V: TRBV30
J: TRBJ1-4
size: -
length: 15
DNA: TGTGCCTGGAGTATTAAGGGACAGGGGATTGAAAAACTGTTTTTT
CDR3: CAWSIKGQGIEKLFF

D: TRBD1
V: TRBV25-1
J: TRBJ2-7
size: -
length: 18
DNA: TGTGCCAGCAGTGAATTCGCCGGGGCGGGACAGGGGACCTACGAGCAGTACTTC
CDR3: CASSEFAGAGQGTYEQYF

D: -
V: TRBV7-6
J: TRBJ2-1
size: -
length: 12
DNA: TGTGCCAGCAGCTTAGTGAGTAGTGAGCAGTTCTTC
CDR3: CASSLVSSEQFF

D: TRBD1
V: TRBV9
J: TRBJ2-7
size: -
length: 15
DNA: TGTGCCAGCAGCGCTTCCGGGACAGGGTGGGCCGAGCAGTACTTC
CDR3: CASSASGTGWAEQYF

D: TRBD2
V: TRBV5-4
J: TRBJ2-2
size: -
length: 16
DNA: TGTGCCAGCAGCCTTCAGCGGGGGGCGAACACCGGGGAGCTGTTTTTT
CDR3: CASSLQRGANTGELFF

D: TRBD2
V: TRBV4-1
J: TRBJ2-2
size: -
length: 16
DNA: TGCGCCAGCAGCCAAGATCTAGCGGGAGGCCGGGGGGAGCTGTTTTTT
CDR3: CASSQDLAGGRGELFF

D: -
V: TRBV5-1
J: TRBJ2-3
size: -
length: 16
DNA: TGCGCCAGCAGCTTAGGTGCGGCCTCAAACACAGATACGCAGTATTTT
CDR3: CASSLGAASNTDTQYF

D: -
V: TRBV28
J: TRBJ1-4
size: -
length: 15
DNA: TGTGCCAGCAGGGGGCCGGGTGCCCTTAATGAAAAACTGTTTTTT
CDR3: CASRGPGALNEKLFF

D: TRBD2
V: TRBV5-1
J: TRBJ2-2
size: once
length: 18
DNA: TGCGCCAGCAGATGGACTAGCGGGGGGATGGCGAACACCGGGGAGCTGTTTTTT
CDR3: CASRWTSGGMANTGELFF

D: -
V: TRBV5-1
J: TRBJ2-2
size: -
length: 12
DNA: TGCGCCAGCAGCCAACAAGACGGGGAGCTGTTTTTT
CDR3: CASSQQDGELFF

D: -
V: TRBV4-1
J: TRBJ1-2
size: -
length: 16
DNA: TGCGCCAGCAGCCAAGATCCGGGGGGCACTAACTATGGCTACACCTTC
CDR3: CASSQDPGGTNYGYTF

D: -
V: TRBV14
J: TRBJ1-2
size: few
length: 13
DNA: TGTGCCAGCACCCCGGGTACAGGGAGAGGCTACACCTTC
CDR3: CASTPGTGRGYTF

D: -
V: TRBV6-5
J: TRBJ1-6
size: once
length: 14
DNA: TGTGCCAGCAGAATGGGAGGGGCGGACTCACCCCTCCACTTT
CDR3: CASRMGGADSPLHF

D: -
V: TRBV19
J: TRBJ2-5
size: -
length: 13
DNA: TGTGCCAGTAGTAACAGGATCCAAGAGACCCAGTACTTC
CDR3: CASSNRIQETQYF

D: -
V: TRBV14
J: TRBJ2-3
size: -
length: 15
DNA: TGTGCCAGCAGCCAAGTGGGGACTCGCACAGATACGCAGTATTTT
CDR3: CASSQVGTRTDTQYF

D: -
V: TRBV4-3
J: TRBJ2-7
size: -
length: 14
DNA: TGCGCCAGCAGCCAAGAGGAGAGCTCCTACGAGCAGTACTTC
CDR3: CASSQEESSYEQYF

D: TRBD1
V: TRBV10-1
J: TRBJ2-7
size: -
length: 13
DNA: TGCGCCAGCAGCCCGGGACAGTCCTACGAGCAGTACTTC
CDR3: CASSPGQSYEQYF

D: TRBD1
V: TRBV27
J: TRBJ2-7
size: -
length: 15
DNA: TGTGCCAGCAGTTCTCCGGGACAGGGGACCTACGAGCAGTACTTC
CDR3: CASSSPGQGTYEQYF

D: TRBD2
V: TRBV14
J: TRBJ2-1
size: -
length: 15
DNA: TGTGCCAGCACCCCAACGGGGGGTGCTCACAATGAGCAGTTCTTC
CDR3: CASTPTGGAHNEQFF

D: TRBD1
V: TRBV30
J: TRBJ1-5
size: -
length: 15
DNA: TGTGCCTGGAGCCCAGGACAGGGCAGCAATCAGCCCCAGCATTTT
CDR3: CAWSPGQGSNQPQHF

D: TRBD1
V: TRBV29-1
J: TRBJ2-7
size: -
length: 13
DNA: TGCAGCGTCAGAAGAACAGGGGACTACGAGCAGTACTTC
CDR3: CSVRRTGDYEQYF

D: TRBD2
V: TRBV2
J: TRBJ2-5
size: -
length: 15
DNA: TGTGCCAGCAGTCCCGGGACTAGCGGGGGAGAGACCCAGTACTTC
CDR3: CASSPGTSGGETQYF

D: -
V: TRBV18
J: TRBJ2-5
size: -
length: 12
DNA: TGTGCCAGCTCGTCCAGGGTAGAGACCCAGTACTTC
CDR3: CASSSRVETQYF

D: -
V: TRBV14
J: TRBJ1-1
size: few
length: 12
DNA: TGTGCCAGCAGCCATTCTCCCTCTCTAGCTTTCTTT
CDR3: CASSHSPSLAFF

D: TRBD2
V: TRBV6-6
J: TRBJ2-3
size: -
length: 16
DNA: TGTGCCAGCAGTTCCGGGGAGCGGGGCAGCACAGATACGCAGTATTTT
CDR3: CASSSGERGSTDTQYF

D: TRBD1
V: TRBV5-1
J: TRBJ1-1
size: few
length: 16
DNA: TGCGCCAGCAGCCCGACAGGGGACCGGAGGAACACTGAAGCTTTCTTT
CDR3: CASSPTGDRRNTEAFF

D: -
V: TRBV28
J: TRBJ2-3
size: -
length: 13
DNA: TGTGCCAGCAGTTCCCAGGGTACAGATACGCAGTATTTT
CDR3: CASSSQGTDTQYF

D: TRBD2
V: TRBV2
J: TRBJ2-1
size: -
length: 14
DNA: TGTGCCAGCAGGGTACTAGCGGCTTACAATGAGCAGTTCTTC
CDR3: CASRVLAAYNEQFF

D: TRBD1
V: TRBV9
J: TRBJ2-1
size: -
length: 14
DNA: TGTGCCAGCAGCGTTACAGGGGGCAAGAATGAGCAGTTCTTC
CDR3: CASSVTGGKNEQFF

D: TRBD1
V: TRBV7-8
J: TRBJ2-7
size: -
length: 14
DNA: TGTGCCAGCAGCTTCGGACAGGGGGAGGTAGGGCAGTACTTC
CDR3: CASSFGQGEVGQYF